This note documents a single TCR beta chain sequence. The TCR beta CDR3 regions underwent amplification from RNA transcripts. HTBI primers were used in a first-round RT-PCR, which preceded a second-round multiplex PCR. TCRdb redid the calling of the multiplex PCR reads with MiXCR, one entry per CDR3 protein. The sample includes 740,000 or so distinct CDR3 sequences, about 44% seen only once; the top ten take approximately 46%. This entry belongs to a study of Graves' ophthalmopathy and Graves' hyperthyroidism. Deletions cut 5 bases from V and 4 bases from J, with 17 bases between. CDR3 length equals 15 residues. Germline V gene data show CDR1 as SEHNR and CDR2 as FQNEAQ (reference sequence).

The sequence came from an adult man with Graves' ophthalmopathy. V usage is TRBV7-9 and J usage is TRBJ1-2; D unclear. The material sequenced was peripheral blood. CDR3 region: CASSRLFGEAYGYTF. For the CDR3, the DNA is TGTGCCAGCAGCCGTCTGTTTGGGGAGGCCTATGGCTACACCTTC.